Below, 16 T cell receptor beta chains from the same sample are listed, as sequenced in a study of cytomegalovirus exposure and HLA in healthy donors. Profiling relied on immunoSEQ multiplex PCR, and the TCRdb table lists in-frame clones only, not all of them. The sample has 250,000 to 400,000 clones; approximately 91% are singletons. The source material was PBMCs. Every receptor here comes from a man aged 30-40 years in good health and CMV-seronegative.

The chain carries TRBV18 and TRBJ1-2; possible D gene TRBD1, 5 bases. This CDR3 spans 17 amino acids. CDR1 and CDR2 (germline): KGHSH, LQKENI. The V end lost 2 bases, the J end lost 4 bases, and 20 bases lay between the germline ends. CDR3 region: CASSPSRQTDRFYGYTF. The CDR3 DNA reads TGTGCCAGCTCACCATCGAGGCAGACAGACCGTTTCTATGGCTACACCTTC. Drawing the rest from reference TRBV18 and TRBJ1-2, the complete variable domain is NAGVMQNPRHLVRRRGQEARLRCSPMKGHSHVYWYRQLPEEGLKFMVYLQKENIIDESGMPKERFSAEFPKEGPSILRIQQVVRGDSAAYFCASSPSRQTDRFYGYTFGSGTRLTVV.

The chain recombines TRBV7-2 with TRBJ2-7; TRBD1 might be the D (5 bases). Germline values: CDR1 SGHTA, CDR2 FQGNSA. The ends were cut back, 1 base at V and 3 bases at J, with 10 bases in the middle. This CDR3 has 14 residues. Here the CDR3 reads CASSLVQGGYEQYF. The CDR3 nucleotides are TGTGCCAGCAGCTTAGTCCAGGGCGGCTACGAGCAGTACTTC.

CDR3 sequence (DNA): TGTGCCAGTAGTACGAGCCGGGACAGGGGTGGAGAGACCCAGTACTTC. Translated: CASSTSRDRGGETQYF. The V call is TRBV19, the J call TRBJ2-5, with 10 bases that match TRBD1. The ends lost 4 bases at V and 4 bases at J; junction bases unmatched: 9. CDR3 length: 16 amino acids. Per germline, CDR1 LNHDA and CDR2 SQIVND (reference sequence).

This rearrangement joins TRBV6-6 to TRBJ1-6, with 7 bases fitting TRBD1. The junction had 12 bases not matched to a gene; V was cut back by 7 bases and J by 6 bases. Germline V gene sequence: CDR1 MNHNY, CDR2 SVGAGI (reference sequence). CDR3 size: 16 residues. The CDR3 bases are TGTGCCAGCACCTATAAATCGACAGGGTTTAATTCACCCCTCCACTTT. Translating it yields CASTYKSTGFNSPLHF.

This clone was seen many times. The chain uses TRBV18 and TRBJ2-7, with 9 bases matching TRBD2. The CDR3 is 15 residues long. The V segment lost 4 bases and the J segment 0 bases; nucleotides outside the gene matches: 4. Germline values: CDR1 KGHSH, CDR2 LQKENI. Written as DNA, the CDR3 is TGTGCCAGCTCACGCAGGACTAGCGACTCCTACGAGCAGTACTTC. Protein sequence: CASSRRTSDSYEQYF.

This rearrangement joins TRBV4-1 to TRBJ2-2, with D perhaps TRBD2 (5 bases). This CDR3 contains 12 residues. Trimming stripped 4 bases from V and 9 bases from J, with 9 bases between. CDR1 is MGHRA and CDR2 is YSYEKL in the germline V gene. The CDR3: CASSRDYRELFF. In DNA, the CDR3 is TGCGCCAGCAGCCGAGACTACCGGGAGCTGTTTTTT.

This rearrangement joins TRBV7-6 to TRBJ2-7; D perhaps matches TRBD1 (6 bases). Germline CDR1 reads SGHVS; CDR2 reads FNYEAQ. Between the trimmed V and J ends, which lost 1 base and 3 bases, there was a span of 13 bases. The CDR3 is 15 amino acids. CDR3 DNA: TGTGCCAGCAGCTTAGGTCATGGGGGCAACTACGAGCAGTACTTC. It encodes CASSLGHGGNYEQYF.

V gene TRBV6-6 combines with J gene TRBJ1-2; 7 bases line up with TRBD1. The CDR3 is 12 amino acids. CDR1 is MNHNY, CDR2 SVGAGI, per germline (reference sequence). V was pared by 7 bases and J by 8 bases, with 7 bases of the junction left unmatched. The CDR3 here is CASKEGAGGYTF. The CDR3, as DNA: TGTGCCAGCAAGGAGGGGGCGGGCGGCTACACCTTC.

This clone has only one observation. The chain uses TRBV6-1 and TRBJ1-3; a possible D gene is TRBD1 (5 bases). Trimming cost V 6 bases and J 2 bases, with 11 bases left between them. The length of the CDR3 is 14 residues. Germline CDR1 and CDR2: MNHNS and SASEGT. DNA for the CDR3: TGTGCCAGCAGCACCGGGGGTGCTGGAAACACCATATATTTT. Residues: CASSTGGAGNTIYF.

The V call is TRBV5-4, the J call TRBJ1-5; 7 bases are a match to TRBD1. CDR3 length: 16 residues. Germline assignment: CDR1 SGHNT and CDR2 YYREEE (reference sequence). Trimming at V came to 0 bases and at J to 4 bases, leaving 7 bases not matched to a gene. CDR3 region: CASSLEEGGRNQPQHF. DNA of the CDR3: TGTGCCAGCAGCTTGGAAGAAGGGGGCCGGAATCAGCCCCAGCATTTT.

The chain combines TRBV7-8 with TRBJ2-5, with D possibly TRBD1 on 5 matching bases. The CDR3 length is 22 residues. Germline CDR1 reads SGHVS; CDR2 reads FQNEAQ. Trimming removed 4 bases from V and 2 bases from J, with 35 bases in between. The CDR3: CASSSPERGIDILARSQETQYF. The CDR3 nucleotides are TGTGCCAGCAGCTCCCCCGAAAGGGGCATAGACATCCTTGCCCGATCACAAGAGACCCAGTACTTC.

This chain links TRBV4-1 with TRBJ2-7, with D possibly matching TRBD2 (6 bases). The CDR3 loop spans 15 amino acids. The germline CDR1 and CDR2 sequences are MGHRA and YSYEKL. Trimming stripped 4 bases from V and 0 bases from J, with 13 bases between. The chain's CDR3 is CASSPRDASSYEQYF. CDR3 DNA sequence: TGCGCCAGCAGCCCGCGGGACGCGAGCTCCTACGAGCAGTACTTC.

The DNA for the CDR3 is TGTGCCAGCAGCTTAGGCCAGGGGTTTGGGGCCAACGTCCTGACTTTC. Translating gives CASSLGQGFGANVLTF. The V gene is TRBV5-5, the J gene TRBJ2-6; possibly TRBD1 for D (6 bases). From germline, CDR1 is SGHKS and CDR2 YYEKEE (reference sequence). V dropped 2 bases and J dropped 3 bases, with 12 bases sitting between them. The CDR3 consists of 16 residues. Looking up the rest from reference TRBV5-5 and TRBJ2-6 gives the full variable domain: DAGVTQSPTHLIKTRGQQVTLRCSPISGHKSVSWYQQVLGQGPQFIFQYYEKEERGRGNFPDRFSARQFPNYSSELNVNALLLGDSALYLCASSLGQGFGANVLTFGAGSRLTVL.

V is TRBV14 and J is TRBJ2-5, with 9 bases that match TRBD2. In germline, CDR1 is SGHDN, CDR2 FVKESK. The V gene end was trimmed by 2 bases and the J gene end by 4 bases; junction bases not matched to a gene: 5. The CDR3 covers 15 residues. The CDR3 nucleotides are TGTGCCAGCAGCCAACGCGGGGGGGCAGGAGAGACCCAGTACTTC. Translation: CASSQRGGAGETQYF.

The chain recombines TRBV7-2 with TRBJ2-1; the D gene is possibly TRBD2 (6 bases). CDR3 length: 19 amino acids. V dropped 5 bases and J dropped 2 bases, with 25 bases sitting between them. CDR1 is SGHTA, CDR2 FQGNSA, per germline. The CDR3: CASSQTGLVVAPAYNEQFF. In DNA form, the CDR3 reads TGTGCCAGCAGCCAGACGGGACTCGTGGTAGCTCCGGCCTACAATGAGCAGTTCTTC.

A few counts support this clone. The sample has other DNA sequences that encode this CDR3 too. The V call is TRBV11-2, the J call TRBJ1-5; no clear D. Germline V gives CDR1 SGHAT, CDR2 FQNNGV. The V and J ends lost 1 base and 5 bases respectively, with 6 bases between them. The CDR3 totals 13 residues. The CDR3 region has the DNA TGTGCCAGCAGCTTAGGCACAGATCAGCCCCAGCATTTT. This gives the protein CASSLGTDQPQHF.